What follows are 5 T cell receptor beta chains derived from one specimen sequenced in a study of blood T cell repertoires in COVID-19. The assay was immunoSEQ multiplex PCR, and TCRdb's table has in-frame clones only and misses some. The sample records approximately 50,000 clones, approximately 87% being singletons. Specimen: peripheral blood. These receptors were obtained from a man over 45 with acute or convalescent COVID-19.

This clone is a singleton in its sample. The chain uses TRBV9 and TRBJ2-1; D call uncertain. V was cut by 4 bases and J by 5 bases, with 13 bases left in between. The CDR3 length is 14 residues. CDR1 SGDLS and CDR2 YYNGEE come from the germline V gene. CDR3 nucleotide sequence: TGTGCCAGCAGCTTTCAGACATATAACAATGAGCAGTTCTTC. Protein: CASSFQTYNNEQFF.

The chain employs TRBV7-2 and TRBJ1-3, with D unresolved. The CDR3 runs 15 residues. The V end was cut by 1 base, the J end by 1 base, with 8 bases between. The germline gives CDR1 SGHTA, CDR2 FQGNSA. CDR3 DNA sequence: TGTGCCAGCAGCTTAGGGGCCCATTCTGGAAACACCATATATTTT. Its protein is CASSLGAHSGNTIYF.

V usage is TRBV28 and J usage is TRBJ2-1; D unresolved. CDR3 length equals 11 residues. Germline CDR1 MDHEN, CDR2 SYDVKM. The ends were cut back, 3 bases at V and 8 bases at J, with 5 bases in the middle. In nucleotides, the CDR3 is TGTGCCAGCAGTTTTTATTATGAGCAGTTCTTC. Its translation is CASSFYYEQFF.

The chain employs TRBV9 and TRBJ2-5, with TRBD1 matching 7 bases. The V and J ends lost 3 bases and 3 bases, in that order; junction bases with no gene match: 5. The CDR3 covers 14 residues. Germline V lookup: CDR1 SGDLS, CDR2 YYNGEE. CDR3 sequence (DNA): TGTGCCAGCAGCGGCCAGACAGGGAAAGAGACCCAGTACTTC. Its translation is CASSGQTGKETQYF.

The gene calls are TRBV7-8 and TRBJ2-5; possibly TRBD1 for D (5 bases). Trimming took 3 bases from V and 0 from J, leaving 11 bases between them. The CDR3 runs 15 residues. From germline, CDR1 is SGHVS and CDR2 FQNEAQ. The CDR3 region has the DNA TGTGCCAGCAGCTTCAGCTGGGGCTACCAAGAGACCCAGTACTTC. It specifies CASSFSWGYQETQYF. The variable domain in full, with the rest retrieved from reference TRBV7-8 and TRBJ2-5, is GAGVSQSPRYKVAKRGQDVALRCDPISGHVSLFWYQQALGQGPEFLTYFQNEAQLDKSGLPSDRFFAERPEGSVSTLKIQRTQQEDSAVYLCASSFSWGYQETQYFGPGTRLLVL.